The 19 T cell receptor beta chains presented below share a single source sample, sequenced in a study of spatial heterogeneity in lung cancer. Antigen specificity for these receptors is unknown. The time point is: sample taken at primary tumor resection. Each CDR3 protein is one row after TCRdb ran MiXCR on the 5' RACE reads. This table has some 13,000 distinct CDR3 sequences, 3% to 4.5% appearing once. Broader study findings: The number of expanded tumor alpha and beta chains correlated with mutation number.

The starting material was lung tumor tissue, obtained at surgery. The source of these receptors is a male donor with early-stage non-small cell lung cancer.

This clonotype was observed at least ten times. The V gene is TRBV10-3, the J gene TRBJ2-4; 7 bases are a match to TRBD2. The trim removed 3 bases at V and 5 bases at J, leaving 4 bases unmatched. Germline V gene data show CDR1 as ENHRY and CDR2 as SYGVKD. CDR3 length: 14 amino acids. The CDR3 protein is CAISETSEQNIQYF. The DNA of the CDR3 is TGTGCCATCAGTGAAACTAGCGAGCAAAACATTCAGTACTTC.

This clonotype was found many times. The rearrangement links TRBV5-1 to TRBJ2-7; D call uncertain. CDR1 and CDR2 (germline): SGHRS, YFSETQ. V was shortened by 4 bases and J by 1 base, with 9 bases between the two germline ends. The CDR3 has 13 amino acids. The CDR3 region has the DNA TGCGCCAGCAGCCTCTTGGGGTCCTACGAGCAGTACTTC. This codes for CASSLLGSYEQYF. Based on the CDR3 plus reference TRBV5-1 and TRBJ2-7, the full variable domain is KAGVTQTPRYLIKTRGQQVTLSCSPISGHRSVSWYQQTPGQGLQFLFEYFSETQRNKGNFPGRFSGRQFSNSRSEMNVSTLELGDSALYLCASSLLGSYEQYFGPGTRLTVT.

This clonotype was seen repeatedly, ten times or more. The DNA for the CDR3 is TGTGCCAGCAGCTTAGAGACAGGCTATGGCTACACCTTC. Translating it yields CASSLETGYGYTF. The rearrangement joins TRBV11-3 to TRBJ1-2, with a tentative D call TRBD1 (6 bases). The CDR3 is 13 amino acids. The V end lost 0 bases, the J end lost 4 bases, and 6 bases lay between the germline ends. Germline V gives CDR1 SGHNT, CDR2 YENEEA.

CDR3 residues: CASSLKAGGGAYQETQYF. DNA for the CDR3: TGTGCCAGCAGCTTAAAGGCGGGCGGGGGGGCATACCAAGAGACCCAGTACTTC. This chain uses TRBV7-2 with TRBJ2-5, with 9 nucleotides matching TRBD2. V shed 2 bases and J 0 bases; nucleotides not matched to a gene: 10. The CDR3 contains 18 residues. CDR1 is SGHTA and CDR2 is FQGNSA in the germline V gene.

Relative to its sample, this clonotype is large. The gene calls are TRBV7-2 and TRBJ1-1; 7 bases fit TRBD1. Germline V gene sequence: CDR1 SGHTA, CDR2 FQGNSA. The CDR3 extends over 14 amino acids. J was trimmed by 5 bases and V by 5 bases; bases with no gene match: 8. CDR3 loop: CASSELQGGTEAFF. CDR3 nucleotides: TGTGCCAGCAGCGAGCTTCAGGGGGGGACTGAAGCTTTCTTT.

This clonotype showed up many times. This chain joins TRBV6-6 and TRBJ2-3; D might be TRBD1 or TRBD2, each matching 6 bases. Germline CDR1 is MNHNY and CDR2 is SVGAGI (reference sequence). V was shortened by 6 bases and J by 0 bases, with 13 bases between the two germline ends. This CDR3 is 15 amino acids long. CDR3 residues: CASSGGGFSTDTQYF. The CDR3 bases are TGTGCCAGCAGCGGGGGCGGGTTTAGCACAGATACGCAGTATTTT.

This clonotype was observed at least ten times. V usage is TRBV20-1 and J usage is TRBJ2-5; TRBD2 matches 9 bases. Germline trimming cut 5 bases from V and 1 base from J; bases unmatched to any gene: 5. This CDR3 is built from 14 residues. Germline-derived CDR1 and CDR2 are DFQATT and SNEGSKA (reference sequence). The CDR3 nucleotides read TGCAGTGCTCCCGGGACTAGCTCCCAAGAGACCCAGTACTTC. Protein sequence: CSAPGTSSQETQYF.

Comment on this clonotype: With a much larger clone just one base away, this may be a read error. CDR3 in amino acids: CVSSANPGDAGNTIYF. The CDR3 DNA reads as TGTGTCAGCAGCGCCAATCCAGGGGACGCAGGAAACACCATATATTTT. The chain combines TRBV9 with TRBJ1-3, with D possibly matching TRBD1 (6 bases). This CDR3 is built from 16 residues. The germline V gene encodes CDR1 SGDLS and CDR2 YYNGEE.

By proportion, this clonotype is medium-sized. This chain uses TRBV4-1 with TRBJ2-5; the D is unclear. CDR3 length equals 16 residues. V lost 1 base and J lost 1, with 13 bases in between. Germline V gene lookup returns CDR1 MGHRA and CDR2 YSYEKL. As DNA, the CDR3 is TGCGCCAGCAGCCAAGTCGCTCCCGGGCCCCAAGAGACCCAGTACTTC. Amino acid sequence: CASSQVAPGPQETQYF.

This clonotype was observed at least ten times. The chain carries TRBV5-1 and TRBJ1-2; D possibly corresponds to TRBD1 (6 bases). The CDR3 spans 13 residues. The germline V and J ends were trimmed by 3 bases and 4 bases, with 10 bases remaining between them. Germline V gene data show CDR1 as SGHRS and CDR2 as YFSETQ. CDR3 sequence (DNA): TGCGCCAGCAGCTCCCAGGGGAGCTATGGCTACACCTTC. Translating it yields CASSSQGSYGYTF. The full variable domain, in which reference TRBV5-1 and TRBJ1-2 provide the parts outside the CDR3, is KAGVTQTPRYLIKTRGQQVTLSCSPISGHRSVSWYQQTPGQGLQFLFEYFSETQRNKGNFPGRFSGRQFSNSRSEMNVSTLELGDSALYLCASSSQGSYGYTFGSGTRLTVV.

CDR3: CASSEACGTEAFF. DNA for the CDR3: TGTGCCAGCAGTGAAGCGTGTGGGACCGAAGCTTTCTTT. The rearrangement joins TRBV2 to TRBJ1-1; D perhaps matches TRBD1 (5 bases). CDR1 and CDR2 from the germline V gene are SNHLY and FYNNEI. This CDR3 region has 13 residues. V was cut by 0 bases and J by 8 bases, with 10 bases left in between. Using reference TRBV2 and TRBJ1-1 for the parts outside the CDR3, the full variable domain is EPEVTQTPSHQVTQMGQEVILRCVPISNHLYFYWYRQILGQKVEFLVSFYNNEISEKSEIFDDQFSVERPDGSNFTLKIRSTKLEDSAMYFCASSEACGTEAFFGQGTRLTVV.

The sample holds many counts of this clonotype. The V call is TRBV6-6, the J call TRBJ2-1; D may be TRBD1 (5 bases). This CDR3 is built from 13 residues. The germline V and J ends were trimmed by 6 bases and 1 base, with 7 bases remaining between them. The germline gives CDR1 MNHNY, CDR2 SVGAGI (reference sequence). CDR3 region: CASRGDSYNEQFF. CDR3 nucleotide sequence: TGTGCCAGCAGAGGGGATTCCTACAATGAGCAGTTCTTC.

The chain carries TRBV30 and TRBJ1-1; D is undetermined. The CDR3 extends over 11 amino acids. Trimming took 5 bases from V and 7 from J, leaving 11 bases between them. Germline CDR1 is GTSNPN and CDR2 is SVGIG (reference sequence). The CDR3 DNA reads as TGTGCCTGGGGTGGGCCGGTTGAAGCTTTCTTT. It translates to CAWGGPVEAFF.

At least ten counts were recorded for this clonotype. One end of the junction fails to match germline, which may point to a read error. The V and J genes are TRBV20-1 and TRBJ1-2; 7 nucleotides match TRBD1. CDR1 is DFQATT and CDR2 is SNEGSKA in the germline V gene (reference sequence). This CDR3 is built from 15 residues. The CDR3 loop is CSARDEGAGDYGDTF. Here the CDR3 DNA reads TGCAGTGCTAGAGATGAGGGGGCGGGAGACTATGGCGACACCTTC.

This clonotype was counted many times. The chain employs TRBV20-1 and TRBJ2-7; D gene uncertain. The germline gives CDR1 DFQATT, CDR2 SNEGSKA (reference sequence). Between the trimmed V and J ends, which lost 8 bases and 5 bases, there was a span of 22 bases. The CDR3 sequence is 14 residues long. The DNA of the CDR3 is TGCAGTTCTATGGGATCTGGGTGGGGAAACGAGCAGTACTTC. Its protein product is CSSMGSGWGNEQYF.

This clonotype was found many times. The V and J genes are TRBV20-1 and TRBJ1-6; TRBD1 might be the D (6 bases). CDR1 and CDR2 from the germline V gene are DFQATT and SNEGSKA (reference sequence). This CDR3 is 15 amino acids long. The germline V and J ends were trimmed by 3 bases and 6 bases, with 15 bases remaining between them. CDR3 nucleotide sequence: TGCAGTGCTAGGACGCAACAGGGAGTTAATTCACCCCTCCACTTT. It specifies CSARTQQGVNSPLHF.

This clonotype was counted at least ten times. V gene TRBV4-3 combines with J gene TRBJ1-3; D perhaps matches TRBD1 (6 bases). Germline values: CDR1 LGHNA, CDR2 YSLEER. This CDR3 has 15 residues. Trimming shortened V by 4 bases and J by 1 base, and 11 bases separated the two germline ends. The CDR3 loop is CASSPDRPSGNTIYF. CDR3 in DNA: TGCGCCAGCAGCCCTGACAGGCCGTCTGGAAACACCATATATTTT.

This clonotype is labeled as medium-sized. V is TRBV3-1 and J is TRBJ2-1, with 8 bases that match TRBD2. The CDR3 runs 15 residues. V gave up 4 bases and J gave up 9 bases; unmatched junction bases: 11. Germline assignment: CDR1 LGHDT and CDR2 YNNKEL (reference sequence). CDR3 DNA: TGTGCCAGCAGCCGACCTGGACTAGCCTACGGTGAGCAGTTCTTC. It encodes CASSRPGLAYGEQFF.

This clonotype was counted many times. CDR3: CASSQAGVGSQPQHF. The CDR3 DNA is TGCGCCAGCAGCCAAGCTGGTGTCGGGAGTCAGCCCCAGCATTTT. The chain joins TRBV4-3 to TRBJ1-5, with D unresolved. In germline, CDR1 is LGHNA, CDR2 YSLEER. The CDR3 is made up of 15 amino acids. Trimming stripped 1 base from V and 6 bases from J, with 13 bases between.